The rows below give T cell receptor beta chains drawn from one sample of a study of control samples from healthy donors and cancer patients. The data were produced by immunoSEQ multiplex PCR, yet TCRdb's version contains in-frame clones alone and is incomplete. The data show about 130,000 clones, approximately 90% seen once. The specimen sequenced was blood. These receptors originate from a man aged 35 to 55 in good health. Each CDR3 is given with its conserved first and last residue. Each record gives: J gene, D gene, V gene, CDR3 protein, CDR3 DNA. The D gene is left open where the match is weak.

TRBJ2-1 | NA | TRBV11-2 | CASSRGAGSYNEQFF | TGTGCCAGCAGCAGGGGTGCAGGCTCCTACAATGAGCAGTTCTTC
TRBJ1-6 | NA | TRBV30 | CAWKDPLVSSPLHF | TGTGCCTGGAAGGACCCCTTAGTCAGCTCACCCCTCCACTTT
TRBJ2-2 | NA | TRBV10-3 | CAIRDPGGRDTGELFF | TGTGCCATCAGGGATCCGGGGGGCCGCGACACCGGGGAGCTGTTTTTT
TRBJ2-3 | NA | TRBV2 | CASSEGRLPTWDTQYF | TGTGCCAGCAGTGAAGGTCGCCTCCCCACTTGGGATACGCAGTATTTT
TRBJ1-2 | NA | TRBV20-1 | CSAANYGYTF | TGCAGTGCGGCTAACTATGGCTACACCTTC
TRBJ2-1 | TRBD1 | TRBV6-1 | CASRRRDRENNEQFF | TGTGCCAGCAGACGGAGGGACAGGGAAAACAATGAGCAGTTCTTC
TRBJ1-5 | NA | TRBV11-2 | CASSLDGRNQPQHF | TGTGCCAGCAGCTTAGACGGACGCAATCAGCCCCAGCATTTT
TRBJ1-5 | TRBD1 | TRBV13 | CASSLGQGDGQPQHF | TGTGCCAGCAGCTTAGGACAGGGGGATGGTCAGCCCCAGCATTTT
TRBJ1-1 | TRBD1 | TRBV3-1/TRBV3-2 | CASSQDQGAVNEAFF | TGTGCCAGCAGCCAAGATCAGGGGGCAGTTAATGAAGCTTTCTTT
TRBJ2-5 | TRBD1 | TRBV5-1 | CASSSTGEETQYF | TGCGCCAGCAGCTCAACAGGGGAAGAGACCCAGTACTTC
TRBJ2-7 | TRBD1 | TRBV5-1 | CASSLGQTGDEQYF | TGCGCCAGCAGCTTGGGCCAGACAGGGGACGAGCAGTACTTC
TRBJ1-4 | NA | TRBV1 | CTRVGWEKLFF | TGCACCAGAGTAGGGTGGGAAAAACTGTTTTTT
TRBJ2-2 | TRBD2 | TRBV6-2/TRBV6-3 | CASSYPRPGLALTGELFF | TGTGCCAGCAGTTACCCCCGCCCGGGACTAGCGCTCACCGGGGAGCTGTTTTTT
TRBJ2-3 | NA | TRBV29-1 | CSVYRGRTDTQYF | TGCAGCGTGTATCGGGGGAGGACAGATACGCAGTATTTT
TRBJ2-1 | TRBD1 | TRBV28 | CATSGQGFDNEQFF | TGTGCCACCTCTGGACAGGGATTCGACAATGAGCAGTTCTTC
TRBJ1-2 | TRBD1 | TRBV19 | CASSRGQGAVGYTF | TGTGCCAGTAGTAGGGGACAGGGGGCGGTTGGCTACACCTTC
TRBJ1-1 | TRBD1 | TRBV6-6 | CASSRFGPGQVNTEAFF | TGTGCCAGCAGTCGATTCGGTCCGGGACAGGTGAACACTGAAGCTTTCTTT
TRBJ2-1 | NA | TRBV7-3 | CASSLNGGSYNEQFF | TGTGCCAGCAGCTTAAATGGGGGCTCCTACAATGAGCAGTTCTTC